This T cell receptor (beta chain) was identified during a study of control samples from healthy donors and cancer patients. The CDR3 spans 13 residues. The V gene end was trimmed by 4 bases and the J gene end by 8 bases; junction bases not matched to a gene: 8. The repertoire was sequenced with immunoSEQ multiplex PCR; TCRdb's copy has only in-frame clones and lacks some. This table holds 90,000 or so clones, 85% found once. This receptor was obtained from a man between 25 and 39 years old in good health. Sample: blood. The chain is built from TRBV5-3 and TRBJ1-2, with TRBD1 matching over 7 bases. TRBV5-3 has ORF status, its function being uncertain. CDR3 sequence reads: CARSPTGERGYTF. The CDR3 DNA follows: TGTGCCAGAAGCCCAACAGGGGAGCGAGGCTACACCTTC.